This T cell receptor (beta chain) was recorded in a study of PD-1 blockade in classical Hodgkin lymphoma. Whole-study context: Intravenous infusions of nivolumab 3 mg/kg reached patients every 2 weeks. Whole-study results and caveats: Similar baseline diversity was found in complete responders and newly diagnosed patients. A significant rise in TCR diversity by C4D1 was seen for CD4+ but not CD8+ cells.

Repertoires were generated with immunoSEQ multiplex PCR, while TCRdb's copy carries only in-frame clones and drops some. The sample has about 40,000 clones, around 88% seen once. All patients experienced relapse after autologous stem cell transplantation, and brentuximab vedotin exposure was variable. To note about this clone: The antigen is undetermined.

The origin of this receptor is a human donor with classical Hodgkin lymphoma. Here the sequenced sample was peripheral blood mononuclear cells (PBMCs), taken before the second cycle of nivolumab.

The CDR3 region has the DNA TGTGCCACCAGCAGGCCTCCCGGGCCCGGGGGCCCCTACGAGCAGTACTTC. Translated: CATSRPPGPGGPYEQYF. This chain connects TRBV15 to TRBJ2-7; D could derive from TRBD1 or TRBD2 (6 bases each). This CDR3 region has 17 residues. V was trimmed by 3 bases and J by 2 bases, leaving 20 bases between them. The germline CDR1 and CDR2 sequences are LNHNV and YYDKDF (reference sequence).